Listed below are T cell receptor beta chains from one sample, sequenced in a study of human T cells and chemical hapten exposure. One entry per CDR3 protein results from TCRdb running MiXCR on the RACE reads. The profile shows approximately 90,000 distinct CDR3 sequences, 7.5% to 9.5% of them singletons. The source material was whole blood, sampled in connection with sensitization to the hapten diphenylcyclopropenone (DPC). These receptors all come from a man between 40 and 49 years old with alopecia areata. Some clones in this sample may be carry-over from other donors' samples. Both conserved end residues are part of each CDR3. A D gene is named only where the DNA matches it firmly. Not every row has a clone size; where given, it reads once, few, many or a size class.

many | TRBJ2-2 | TRBV14 | TRBD2 | TGTGCCAGCAGCCAAGGAAGTAGCGGGAGGAGTGTCGGGGAGCTGTTTTTT | CASSQGSSGRSVGELFF
- | TRBJ2-5 | TRBV29-1 | TRBD2 | TGCAGCGTTGCCGGGACTAGCGGGCAAGAGACCCAGTACTTC | CSVAGTSGQETQYF
- | TRBJ2-5 | TRBV25-1 | TRBD2 | TGTGCCAGCAAACAAGCGGGAAACGGAGAGACCCAGTACTTC | CASKQAGNGETQYF
- | TRBJ2-7 | TRBV28 | - | TGTGCCAGCAGTAAGAGTCGGCCTTCGCCTTACGAGCAGTACTTC | CASSKSRPSPYEQYF
- | TRBJ2-3 | TRBV29-1 | TRBD1 | TGCAGCATCCTGGACAGGGTCCAGAGGGCGCGAGATACGCAGTATTTT | CSILDRVQRARDTQYF
- | TRBJ2-3 | TRBV12-3/TRBV12-4 | - | TGTGCCAGCAGTTTAAGTACCGCTAGCACAGATACGCAGTATTTT | CASSLSTASTDTQYF
- | TRBJ2-1 | TRBV29-1 | TRBD2 | TGCAGCGTTGGGCCCCGGACTAGCGGGAGGGCCGGGAGTGAGCAGTTCTTC | CSVGPRTSGRAGSEQFF
few | TRBJ2-5 | TRBV28 | - | TGTGCCAGCAGTTTATTACGTTTCGGATTCCGGGGACAAGAGACCCAGTACTTC | CASSLLRFGFRGQETQYF
many | TRBJ2-4 | TRBV19 | - | TGTGCCAGTACTCCTCCGGGACACTCTCGTGGAGGAGCCAAAAACATTCAGTACTTC | CASTPPGHSRGGAKNIQYF
many | TRBJ1-2 | TRBV5-5 | - | TGTGCCAGCAGCTTGGATCTTTGGTCGCGTAACTATGGCTACACCTTC | CASSLDLWSRNYGYTF
many | TRBJ2-3 | TRBV5-1 | - | TGCGCCAGCAGCTTGGGTCAGAACACAGATACGCAGTATTTT | CASSLGQNTDTQYF
- | TRBJ1-1 | TRBV29-1 | - | TGCAGCGTAGGATCCCTCATGAACACTGAAGCTTTCTTT | CSVGSLMNTEAFF
many | TRBJ1-2 | TRBV12-3/TRBV12-4 | TRBD1 | TGTGCCAGCAGTTTGACAGGGGATAACTATGGCTACACCTTC | CASSLTGDNYGYTF
- | TRBJ1-1 | TRBV6-5 | - | TGTGCCAGCAGCCCCCATGGACAGATGAACACTGAAGCTTTCTTT | CASSPHGQMNTEAFF
- | TRBJ2-5 | TRBV7-9 | - | TGTGCCAGCAGCTTAGCCGCTGTCCAAGAGACCCAGTACTTC | CASSLAAVQETQYF
few | TRBJ1-5 | TRBV6-1 | - | TGTGCCAGCAGTGGCCAGGTCAACAATCAGCCCCAGCATTTT | CASSGQVNNQPQHF
many | TRBJ2-1 | TRBV13 | TRBD2 | TGTGCCAGCAGCTTAACTAGCGCTAACAATGAGCAGTTCTTC | CASSLTSANNEQFF
many | TRBJ1-5 | TRBV5-5 | TRBD1 | TGTGCCAGCAGCTTGGTGCCAGGGGGCGATCAGCCCCAGCATTTT | CASSLVPGGDQPQHF
- | TRBJ1-1 | TRBV10-3 | - | TGTGCCATCAGTGCTCTTTCAGGGGAGAGGAACACTGAAGCTTTCTTT | CAISALSGERNTEAFF
few | TRBJ2-5 | TRBV27 | - | TGTGCCAGCAGTTTCTTAGAGGGCCACCAAGAGACCCAGTACTTC | CASSFLEGHQETQYF
few | TRBJ1-5 | TRBV19 | - | TGTGCCAGTAGTACCGGACATAGCAATCAGCCCCAGCATTTT | CASSTGHSNQPQHF
many | TRBJ1-2 | TRBV28 | - | TGTGCCAGCAGGGGTCGATCAGGGGCGTCTGGGAACTATGGCTACACCTTC | CASRGRSGASGNYGYTF
many | TRBJ1-1 | TRBV4-3 | - | TGCGCCAGCAGCCAAGTTTTCGCCAGTTACATGAACACTGAAGCTTTCTTT | CASSQVFASYMNTEAFF
many | TRBJ1-1 | TRBV4-2 | - | TGTGCCAGCAGCCAAGATCTAGCAGGGACCCGTGAAGCTTTCTTT | CASSQDLAGTREAFF
- | TRBJ1-1 | TRBV7-9 | - | TGTGCCAGCAGCTTAGCCACATTTAAGGCCGGAGCTTTCTTT | CASSLATFKAGAFF
many | TRBJ2-5 | TRBV12-5 | - | TGTGCTAGTGGTGACGGGAATCAAGAGACCCAGTACTTC | CASGDGNQETQYF
- | TRBJ2-7 | TRBV29-1 | - | TGCAGCGTTGTAGGAAGGAAGGGGTACGAGCAGTACTTC | CSVVGRKGYEQYF
many | TRBJ1-1 | TRBV9 | - | TGTGCCAGCAGCGTAGATCCGGGCATGAACACTGAAGCTTTCTTT | CASSVDPGMNTEAFF
many | TRBJ1-3 | TRBV18 | TRBD1 | TGTGCCAGCTCACAGACCGGGACAGAGAAAAACACCATATATTTT | CASSQTGTEKNTIYF
many | TRBJ2-1 | TRBV6-5 | TRBD2 | TGTGCCAGCAGCTGGACTAGCGGGAGAGGGGATGAGCAGTTCTTC | CASSWTSGRGDEQFF
few | TRBJ2-5 | TRBV27 | - | TGTGCCAGCAGTTTAATGGCAGCCCTAGAGACCCAGTACTTC | CASSLMAALETQYF
many | TRBJ1-4 | TRBV5-1 | - | TGCGCCAGCCGCCCGGACAACAACGAAAAACTGTTTTTT | CASRPDNNEKLFF
- | TRBJ2-7 | TRBV3-1 | TRBD2 | TGTGCCAGCAGCCAAGATGCCCTAGCGGAAGGGCAGTACTTC | CASSQDALAEGQYF
few | TRBJ1-5 | TRBV28 | - | TGTGCCAGCAAAAACCCGGGTCCCAATAGCAATCAGCCCCAGCATTTT | CASKNPGPNSNQPQHF
few | TRBJ1-5 | TRBV2 | - | TGTGCCAGCAGTGATTGGAGGGACTGGCAGCCCCAGCATTTT | CASSDWRDWQPQHF
few | TRBJ2-7 | TRBV10-3 | TRBD1 | TGTGCCATCAGTGAGTCGGGGACAGGGGACTCCTACGAGCAGTACTTC | CAISESGTGDSYEQYF
few | TRBJ1-1 | TRBV14 | - | TGTGCCAGCAGCCAGACAGCACGAGCTTTCTTT | CASSQTARAFF
few | TRBJ2-2 | TRBV20-1 | - | TGCAGTGCTAGTAGGGACACCGGGGAGCTGTTTTTT | CSASRDTGELFF
- | TRBJ1-6 | TRBV7-2 | TRBD1 | TGTGCCAGCAGCAAACAGGGGAGATCCAATTCACCCCTCCACTTT | CASSKQGRSNSPLHF
many | TRBJ1-5 | TRBV30 | TRBD1 | TGTGCCTGGAGTCGACCGGGACAGGCATACAATCAGCCCCAGCATTTT | CAWSRPGQAYNQPQHF
- | TRBJ1-1 | TRBV10-3 | - | TGTGCCACCGGTTCGACAGGCAACACTGAAGCTTTCTTT | CATGSTGNTEAFF
few | TRBJ2-5 | TRBV20-1 | - | TGCAGTGCTAGGTCGGGAAGAGAGACCCAGTACTTC | CSARSGRETQYF
few | TRBJ2-5 | TRBV6-2/TRBV6-3 | TRBD2 | TGTGCCAGCAGGAGACTAGCTGTCGAGAAGACCCAGTACTTC | CASRRLAVEKTQYF
many | TRBJ1-5 | TRBV15 | TRBD1 | TGTGCCACCAGCAGAGCTTCAGGGGGCGAGGCCCTAAATCAGCCCCAGCATTTT | CATSRASGGEALNQPQHF
few | TRBJ1-6 | TRBV6-5 | - | TGTGCCAGCAGTGAGGGACACCCAAATTCACCCCTCCACTTT | CASSEGHPNSPLHF
few | TRBJ2-7 | TRBV28 | - | TGTGCCAGCATTGGCCTAACCCCAACCTACGAGCAGTACTTC | CASIGLTPTYEQYF
- | TRBJ2-3 | TRBV6-2/TRBV6-3 | - | TGTGCCAGCAGTTCCCATAAACCAGATACGCAGTATTTT | CASSSHKPDTQYF
few | TRBJ2-7 | TRBV25-1 | TRBD2 | TGTGCCAGCAGTCCTACTACCGGGACTAGCGGCTCCTACGAGCAGTACTTC | CASSPTTGTSGSYEQYF
many | TRBJ1-1 | TRBV12-5 | - | TGTGCTAGTGGCCCCTCGAATACTGAAGCTTTCTTT | CASGPSNTEAFF
few | TRBJ2-1 | TRBV3-1 | - | TGTGCCAGCAGCCAATCTGGAGGGGACAATGAGCAGTTCTTC | CASSQSGGDNEQFF
few | TRBJ2-6 | TRBV18 | TRBD1 | TGTGCCAGCTCACCGGGGACAGGGGCACTCTCTGGGGCCAACGTCCTGACTTTC | CASSPGTGALSGANVLTF
many | TRBJ1-6 | TRBV6-5 | - | TGTGCCAGCAGTTACCGGGCGGGACAAATATTTTCACCCCTCCACTTT | CASSYRAGQIFSPLHF
- | TRBJ2-3 | TRBV14 | - | TGTGCCAGCAGCCAAGCGCCGGGTGAGGGGACAGATACGCAGTATTTT | CASSQAPGEGTDTQYF
few | TRBJ2-3 | TRBV7-2 | - | TGTGCCAGCAGCTTCAGAACCGGGCTCGCAGATACGCAGTATTTT | CASSFRTGLADTQYF
many | TRBJ2-2 | TRBV7-2 | - | TGTGCCAGCAGATCGGGACAGAACACCGGGGAGCTGTTTTTT | CASRSGQNTGELFF
many | TRBJ2-2 | TRBV5-1 | TRBD2 | TGCGCCAGCAGCGCGCAACTAGCGGGAGGCACCGGGGAGCTGTTTTTT | CASSAQLAGGTGELFF
many | TRBJ1-5 | TRBV20-1 | TRBD1 | TGCAGTGCTGCACCACAGGGGGCGGTCGATCAGCCCCAGCATTTT | CSAAPQGAVDQPQHF
many | TRBJ1-2 | TRBV10-3 | - | TGTGCCATCAGTGAGACTGGCAGGGAAGATAGTGGCTACACCTTC | CAISETGREDSGYTF
- | TRBJ2-5 | TRBV14 | TRBD2 | TGTGCCAGCAGCTCTTTTTCTCGGGGGGATGGAGAGACCCAGTACTTC | CASSSFSRGDGETQYF